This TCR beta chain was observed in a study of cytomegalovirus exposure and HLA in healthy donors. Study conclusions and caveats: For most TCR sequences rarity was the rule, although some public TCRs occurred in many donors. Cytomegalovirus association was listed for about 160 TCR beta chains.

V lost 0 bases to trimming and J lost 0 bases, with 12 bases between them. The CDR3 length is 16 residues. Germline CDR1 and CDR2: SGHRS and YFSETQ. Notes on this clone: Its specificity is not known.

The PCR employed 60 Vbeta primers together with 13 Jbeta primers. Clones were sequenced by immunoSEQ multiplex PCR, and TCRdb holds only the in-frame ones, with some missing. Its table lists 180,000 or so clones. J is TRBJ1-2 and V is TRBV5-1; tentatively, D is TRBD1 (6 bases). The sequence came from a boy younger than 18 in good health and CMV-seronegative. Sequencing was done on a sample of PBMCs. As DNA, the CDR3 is TGCGCCAGCAGCTTGGAGGGGACACGAACTAACTATGGCTACACCTTC. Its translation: CASSLEGTRTNYGYTF. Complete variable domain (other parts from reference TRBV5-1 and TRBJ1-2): KAGVTQTPRYLIKTRGQQVTLSCSPISGHRSVSWYQQTPGQGLQFLFEYFSETQRNKGNFPGRFSGRQFSNSRSEMNVSTLELGDSALYLCASSLEGTRTNYGYTFGSGTRLTVV.